Detailed here is one T cell receptor beta chain. These data originate in a study of technical replicates of blood from several donors. Repertoires were generated with immunoSEQ multiplex PCR, while TCRdb's copy carries only in-frame clones and drops some. This sample has over 60,000 clones, with around 93% found just once. The V segment lost 5 bases and the J segment 5 bases; nucleotides outside the gene matches: 7. In germline, CDR1 is LNHDA, CDR2 SQIVND (reference sequence). This CDR3 contains 14 residues. This sequence was found in a human donor in good health. V usage is TRBV19 and J usage is TRBJ2-7, with 9 nucleotides matching TRBD2. Material for sequencing was T cells isolated from PBMCs. The CDR3: CASSPEGLAHEQYF. The CDR3 DNA reads as TGTGCCAGTAGTCCGGAGGGACTAGCCCACGAGCAGTACTTC.